The clone carrying this TCR beta chain was observed a handful of times. Antigen unknown. This record belongs to a study of beta chain features in type 1 diabetes. Findings and caveats of the study: Among patients with Type 1 diabetes, TCRB CDR3s were moderately but significantly shorter in every one of the four CD4+ subsets.

Since all of the isolated RNA was reverse transcribed, expressed TCRB transcripts were what got sequenced. TCRdb keeps only in-frame clones here, not all; method: immunoSEQ multiplex PCR. The data hold around 710,000 clones, with around an eighth observed a single time. The germline gives CDR1 SGHRS, CDR2 YFSETQ. The CDR3 length is 19 residues. Trimming stripped 0 bases from V and 0 bases from J, with 20 bases between. Every donor had blood drawn once into heparin, around 120 mL on average. The TCR was taken from a man aged 25-45 years with type 1 diabetes. The V gene is TRBV5-1, the J gene TRBJ2-3; D unclear. Sequenced input: naive CD4+ T cells from blood. The CDR3 is CASSLAYRPQRASTDTQYF. The CDR3 DNA sequence: TGCGCCAGCAGCTTGGCCTATCGACCGCAGCGTGCTAGCACAGATACGCAGTATTTT.